Listed here are 2 T cell receptor beta chains from one sample, sequenced in a study of tumor-infiltrating lymphocytes in primary liver carcinoma. Bulk tissue was left unsorted, and RNA and DNA were co-extracted from about 20-30 mg of it. From around 500 ng total RNA, TCR beta cDNA was generated with a primer in the constant region. The TCR beta library was amplified through three nested multiplex PCR rounds in a modified ARM-PCR procedure. The first two PCR rounds used TRBV1-TRBV30 forward primers with a C-beta reverse primer, about 10 cycles each. Each CDR3 protein is one row after TCRdb ran MiXCR on the multiplex PCR reads. Found here are roughly 100,000 distinct CDR3 sequences, roughly 85% of them singletons; the top ten hold approximately 21%. The sequencing sample was made of liver tumor tissue from sampling region 3. Documented subset: tumor region T3, left-lateral pole. The receptors derive from a man in his forties with primary liver carcinoma and hepatitis B virus infection.

By proportion, this clonotype is medium-sized. The V call is TRBV12-3 or TRBV12-4, the J call TRBJ1-1; no definite D call. Trimming left V 3 bases short and J 1 base short, with 9 bases between. The CDR3 sequence is 14 residues long. The CDR3 bases are TGTGCCAGCAGTTTCTCGGGCCAGAACACTGAAGCTTTCTTT. Protein product: CASSFSGQNTEAFF.

This clonotype was seen a few times. This could be a read error, since a much larger clone is one nucleotide away. The chain has TRBV25-1 and TRBJ1-4; D not certain. The CDR3 has 14 residues. Germline V gives CDR1 MGHDK, CDR2 SYGVNS. The CDR3 DNA is TGTGCCAGCATGCCCGGACGGACTAATGAAAAACCGTTTTTT. Its protein is CASMPGRTNEKPFF. Full variable domain (remainder filled in from reference TRBV25-1 and TRBJ1-4): EADIYQTPRYLVIGTGKKITLECSQTMGHDKMYWYQQDPGMELHLIHYSYGVNSTEKGDLSSESTVSRIRTEHFPLTLESARPSHTSQYLCASMPGRTNEKPFFGSGTQLSVL.